These 30 T cell receptor beta chains originate from one sample sequenced in a study of T cell repertoires in cytomegalovirus infection. In TCRdb, the reads were re-called with MiXCR into one record per CDR3 protein. This table has around 740,000 distinct CDR3 sequences, under 40% appearing once. What was sequenced was PBMCs. Source of these receptors: a human donor in good health (CMV status not recorded). Some clones in this sample may be carry-over from other donors' samples.

This clonotype was counted between two and nine times. The chain links TRBV7-2 to TRBJ2-1; D not resolved. V was shortened by 5 bases and J by 2 bases, with 13 bases between the two germline ends. The length of the CDR3 is 15 residues. Germline V gene lookup returns CDR1 SGHTA and CDR2 FQGNSA. The CDR3 DNA is TGTGCCAGCAGCCGCGAGGTAGCTCCCTACAATGAGCAGTTCTTC. It is translated as CASSREVAPYNEQFF.

This clonotype was picked up a small number of times. The chain uses TRBV6-1 and TRBJ2-3; 9 bases are a match to TRBD1. Germline assignment: CDR1 MNHNS and CDR2 SASEGT. The CDR3 runs to 16 residues. The V and J ends lost 5 bases and 2 bases, in that order; junction bases with no gene match: 8. The CDR3 is CASSNLQGAHTDTQYF. The CDR3, as DNA: TGTGCCAGCAGTAACTTACAGGGGGCCCACACAGATACGCAGTATTTT.

Concerning this clonotype itself: An end of the junction differs from the germline gene, which may be a read error. J is TRBJ2-7 and V is TRBV4-2; 10 bases align to TRBD1. The CDR3 has 16 residues. Per the germline V gene, CDR1 is LGHNA and CDR2 is YNFKEQ. The CDR3 sequence is CASSQERQGATYEPSF. The CDR3 DNA follows: TGTGCCAGCAGCCAAGAACGACAGGGGGCTACCTACGAGCCGTCCTTC.

Points on this clonotype: One junction end does not reproduce the germline sequence, and a read error may be involved. The chain recombines TRBV4-3 with TRBJ2-7; TRBD2 is a possible D gene (5 bases). CDR1 is LGHNA, CDR2 YSLEER, per germline. The CDR3 runs 14 residues. The DNA for the CDR3 is TGCGCCAGCAGCCATCCTCGGACTGGCTACGAGCCGTACTTC. As protein: CASSHPRTGYEPYF.

This clonotype was seen ten or more times. The chain has TRBV7-9 and TRBJ2-7, with 9 bases that match TRBD2. The CDR3 length is 15 residues. Trimming cost V 4 bases and J 2 bases; bases outside gene matches: 6. Per the germline V gene, CDR1 is SEHNR and CDR2 is FQNEAQ (reference sequence). The CDR3 DNA follows: TGTGCCAGCAGCTCGTCAGGACTAGCGACCTACGAGCAGTACTTC. Translating it yields CASSSSGLATYEQYF.

This clonotype was counted at least ten times. This sequence joins TRBV7-2 and TRBJ1-2, with 9 bases that match TRBD1. Germline V gene data show CDR1 as SGHTA and CDR2 as FQGNSA. V shed 5 bases, J shed 4 bases, and the junction held 8 bases outside the gene matches. The CDR3 loop spans 15 amino acids. The CDR3 nucleotides are TGTGCCAGCAGCCCTGGGACAGGGTCCGTCTATGGCTACACCTTC. Encoded protein: CASSPGTGSVYGYTF.

This clonotype has more than one count but fewer than ten. The chain joins TRBV9 to TRBJ2-3; TRBD2 might be the D (6 bases). The CDR3 is 14 residues long. The germline V gene encodes CDR1 SGDLS and CDR2 YYNGEE. Trimming pared 5 bases from V and 2 bases from J, leaving 12 bases between. The DNA of the CDR3 is TGTGCCAGCAGACCCGGGACTCACACAGATACGCAGTATTTT. It encodes CASRPGTHTDTQYF.

This clonotype was seen a handful of times. This rearrangement joins TRBV14 to TRBJ2-1; 10 bases agree with TRBD2. Germline V lookup: CDR1 SGHDN, CDR2 FVKESK. This CDR3 spans 17 amino acids. After removal of 0 bases from V and 12 bases from J, the junction contained 14 bases not matched to a gene. CDR3 residues: CASSQDIVLAGRSGQFF. As DNA, the CDR3 is TGTGCCAGCAGCCAAGATATTGTACTAGCGGGAAGGTCGGGGCAGTTCTTC.

The chain recombines TRBV27 with TRBJ1-2; D may be TRBD1 (5 bases). The CDR3 length is 16 residues. The germline V gene encodes CDR1 MNHEY and CDR2 SMNVEV (reference sequence). V shed 6 bases and J shed 3 bases, with 20 bases lying between them. The CDR3 DNA reads TGTGCCAGCAGCCTCCTCCGGGGACGTGCTCACTATGGCTACACCTTC. Translated: CASSLLRGRAHYGYTF.

This clonotype was found a few times. The chain has TRBV15 and TRBJ1-5; D gene ambiguous. The germline gives CDR1 LNHNV, CDR2 YYDKDF (reference sequence). The ends were cut back, 1 base at V and 1 base at J, with 8 bases in the middle. This CDR3 comprises 15 residues. In nucleotides, the CDR3 is TGTGCCACCAGCAGAGGTCCCGGGAGCAATCAGCCCCAGCATTTT. Amino acids: CATSRGPGSNQPQHF.

The V call is TRBV12-3 or TRBV12-4, the J call TRBJ2-1; no reliable D call. This CDR3 spans 13 amino acids. V lost 3 bases, J lost 2 bases, and 5 bases lay in between. The chain's CDR3 is CASSFLPYNEQFF. CDR3 coding DNA: TGTGCCAGCAGTTTTCTCCCCTACAATGAGCAGTTCTTC.

V and J are TRBV11-2 and TRBJ2-2; no clear D. CDR3 length: 13 amino acids. Germline V lookup: CDR1 SGHAT, CDR2 FQNNGV. Trimming cost V 1 base and J 5 bases, with 5 bases left between them. The CDR3 sequence is CASSLAWTGELFF. The DNA of the CDR3 is TGTGCCAGCAGCTTAGCTTGGACCGGGGAGCTGTTTTTT.

This clonotype showed up just a few times. This rearrangement joins TRBV25-1 to TRBJ1-1, with TRBD1 identical over 9 bases. The CDR3 contains 16 residues. CDR1 is MGHDK, CDR2 SYGVNS, per germline. V was pared by 6 bases and J by 6 bases, with 14 bases of the junction left unmatched. CDR3 bases: TGTGCCAGCAGGGGGACAGGGTACCCTCGGGAGCCTGAAGCTTTCTTT. Translated: CASRGTGYPREPEAFF. Complete variable domain (other parts from reference TRBV25-1 and TRBJ1-1): EADIYQTPRYLVIGTGKKITLECSQTMGHDKMYWYQQDPGMELHLIHYSYGVNSTEKGDLSSESTVSRIRTEHFPLTLESARPSHTSQYLCASRGTGYPREPEAFFGQGTRLTVV.

The rearrangement joins TRBV7-2 to TRBJ2-1; TRBD2 is a possible D gene (6 bases). V was shortened by 5 bases and J by 7 bases, with 15 bases between the two germline ends. The V gene's germline CDR1 is SGHTA and CDR2 FQGNSA. This CDR3 spans 14 amino acids. CDR3 DNA sequence: TGTGCCAGCAGCCCCCAGTTGGGGGGAAATGAGCAGTTCTTC. It encodes CASSPQLGGNEQFF. Drawing the rest from reference TRBV7-2 and TRBJ2-1, the complete variable domain is GAGVSQSPSNKVTEKGKDVELRCDPISGHTALYWYRQSLGQGLEFLIYFQGNSAPDKSGLPSDRFSAERTGGSVSTLTIQRTQQEDSAVYLCASSPQLGGNEQFFGPGTRLTVL.

This clonotype was counted ten times or more. This chain links TRBV7-8 with TRBJ2-5; TRBD1 is a possible D gene (5 bases). V lost 6 bases and J lost 5, with 13 bases in between. The CDR3 has 13 amino acids. The germline V gene encodes CDR1 SGHVS and CDR2 FQNEAQ. The chain's CDR3 is CASRLAGIETQYF. CDR3 nucleotide sequence: TGTGCCAGCAGGCTGGCAGGGATCGAGACCCAGTACTTC.

With respect to this clonotype: Its ends do not fully match the called genes, so a read error is possible. The chain recombines TRBV6-8 with TRBJ1-2, with 9 bases fitting TRBD1. The germline V gene has CDR1 MNHGY and CDR2 SAAAGT. This CDR3 is 16 amino acids long. The CDR3: CASSIQGARSNYAYTF. The CDR3 bases are TGTGCCAGCAGCATACAGGGGGCCCGTTCTAACTATGCCTACACCTTC.

This clonotype was detected once. The V gene is TRBV30, the J gene TRBJ2-6, with D possibly being TRBD2 (6 bases). Germline V CDR1 and CDR2: GTSNPN, SVGIG (reference sequence). There are 20 residues in the CDR3. The V end was cut by 3 bases, the J end by 3 bases, with 27 bases between. The CDR3 region is CAWSPPHRGGFSFGANVLTF. The CDR3 bases are TGTGCCTGGAGCCCGCCCCATAGGGGAGGTTTCTCTTTTGGGGCCAACGTCCTGACTTTC. Combining the CDR3 with reference TRBV30 and TRBJ2-6 gives the whole variable domain SQTIHQWPATLVQPVGSPLSLECTVEGTSNPNLYWYRQAAGRGLQLLFYSVGIGQISSEVPQNLSASRPQDRQFILSSKKLLLSDSGFYLCAWSPPHRGGFSFGANVLTFGAGSRLTVL.

There are many counts of this clonotype. J is TRBJ2-2 and V is TRBV5-6, with a weak D call TRBD1 (6 bases). CDR3 length: 17 amino acids. The germline V gene encodes CDR1 SGHDT and CDR2 YYEEEE. Trimming removed 1 base at V and 4 bases at J, with 17 bases between. The CDR3: CASSLHPRGDSTGELFF. For the CDR3, the DNA is TGTGCCAGCAGCTTGCACCCCAGGGGCGATAGCACCGGGGAGCTGTTTTTT.

A remark on this clonotype: Its ends do not fully match the called genes, so a read error is possible. The V call is TRBV7-2, the J call TRBJ2-4, with D tentatively TRBD1 (6 bases). The CDR3 runs 16 residues. Per the germline V gene, CDR1 is SGHTA and CDR2 is FQGNSA. CDR3 region: CASSLNRASGKNSQYF. The CDR3 DNA reads TGTGCCAGCAGCTTAAACAGGGCTTCTGGCAAAAACAGTCAGTACTTC.

This clonotype was found a few times. This chain uses TRBV7-3 with TRBJ2-3; TRBD2 aligns across 8 bases. Trimming removed 3 bases from V and 0 bases from J; junction bases left unmatched: 2. The CDR3 is 15 residues long. Germline CDR1 and CDR2: SGHTA and FQGTGA. CDR3 in amino acids: CASSLGLESTDTQYF. The CDR3 DNA follows: TGTGCCAGCAGCTTGGGACTAGAAAGCACAGATACGCAGTATTTT.

This clonotype was picked up many times. The chain recombines TRBV28 with TRBJ1-2, with D uncertain. CDR1 is MDHEN and CDR2 is SYDVKM in the germline V gene. The CDR3 is 12 residues long. V was pared by 4 bases and J by 7 bases, with 10 bases between. The CDR3 loop is CASSSAKGGYTF. CDR3 nucleotides: TGTGCCAGCAGTTCTGCGAAGGGTGGCTACACCTTC.

J is TRBJ2-7 and V is TRBV20-1; unclear D gene. Germline assignment: CDR1 DFQATT and CDR2 SNEGSKA (reference sequence). There are 12 residues in the CDR3. With 1 base removed from V and 5 bases from J, the gap between germline ends came to 9 bases. CDR3 coding DNA: TGCAGTGCTAGAGTGATGGGAAACGAGCAGTACTTC. Its protein is CSARVMGNEQYF.

The chain is built from TRBV11-2 and TRBJ1-5, with a weak D call TRBD1 (5 bases). The CDR3 runs 14 residues. The V gene's germline CDR1 is SGHAT and CDR2 FQNNGV. V was trimmed by 4 bases and J by 6 bases, leaving 13 bases between them. DNA of the CDR3: TGTGCCAGCAGCTCCCGACAGTCAGGTCAGCCCCAGCATTTT. As protein: CASSSRQSGQPQHF.

In its sample, this clonotype was seen a few times. The chain couples TRBV6-1 to TRBJ2-2, with TRBD1 matching 8 bases. The CDR3 consists of 15 residues. V was clipped by 6 bases and J by 3 bases; unmatched bases: 6. CDR1 MNHNS and CDR2 SASEGT come from the germline V gene. For the CDR3, the DNA is TGTGCCAGCAGACAGGACAGGGCTTACACCGGGGAGCTGTTTTTT. This sequence encodes CASRQDRAYTGELFF.

On this clonotype itself: One end of the junction varies from germline; a read error may be responsible. The V gene is TRBV7-3, the J gene TRBJ2-3; 15 positions agree with TRBD2. Germline CDR1 reads SGHTA; CDR2 reads FQGTGA. The CDR3 has 15 residues. The CDR3 protein is CDSSHGTSGGTTQYF. CDR3 DNA: TGTGACAGCAGCCATGGGACTAGCGGGGGGACGACGCAGTATTTT.

Of note for this clonotype: Relative to the germline gene, one junction end is altered; a read error may explain this. The chain carries TRBV6-5 and TRBJ1-2, with D perhaps TRBD1 (5 bases). The CDR3 runs 14 residues. The germline CDR1 and CDR2 sequences are MNHEY and SVGAGI. The CDR3 is CASSYSSGNYCYTF. CDR3 nucleotide sequence: TGTGCCAGCAGTTACTCGTCAGGGAACTATTGCTACACCTTC.

The rearrangement joins TRBV18 to TRBJ2-7, with D perhaps matching TRBD1 (6 bases). Germline V gene lookup returns CDR1 KGHSH and CDR2 LQKENI. The CDR3 has 18 residues. V was cut by 3 bases and J by 1 base, with 22 bases left in between. The CDR3 bases are TGTGCCAGCTCACCGGTATTCAACGCGGCAGGGGAATCCTACGAGCAGTACTTC. Amino acid sequence: CASSPVFNAAGESYEQYF.

The chain recombines TRBV6-5 with TRBJ1-1; D is undetermined. Trimming left V 6 bases short and J 1 base short, with 21 bases between. The CDR3 length is 17 residues. Germline CDR1 reads MNHEY; CDR2 reads SVGAGI. CDR3 residues: CASRASITAWSNTEAFF. The CDR3 DNA is TGTGCCAGCAGAGCGTCGATTACCGCTTGGTCGAACACTGAAGCTTTCTTT.

This chain links TRBV19 with TRBJ1-1; D call uncertain. Looked up from germline, CDR1 is LNHDA and CDR2 is SQIVND (reference sequence). The CDR3 is 14 amino acids. Trimming cost V 4 bases and J 9 bases, with 18 bases left between them. The CDR3 DNA follows: TGTGCCAGTAGTACGGGCCTTAACGCGGCGAAAGCTTTCTTT. Residues: CASSTGLNAAKAFF.

V gene TRBV6-5 combines with J gene TRBJ1-1, with D uncertain. The CDR3 loop spans 11 amino acids. CDR1 is MNHEY, CDR2 SVGAGI, per germline. Trimming took off 2 bases at V and 11 bases at J, with 9 bases between the two ends. CDR3 sequence: CASSYKGRAFF. Here the CDR3 DNA reads TGTGCCAGCAGTTACAAGGGCCGGGCTTTCTTT.